The rows below give T cell receptor beta chains drawn from one sample of a study of blood T cell repertoires in COVID-19. TCRdb keeps only in-frame clones here, not all; method: immunoSEQ multiplex PCR. The sample holds about 280,000 clones, around 90% seen once. The sequenced sample consisted of PBMCs or T cells enriched from blood (not recorded which). The source is a woman aged 18-29 years with acute COVID-19. CDR3s include the opening cysteine and the closing phenylalanine or tryptophan. Each record gives: V gene, D gene, CDR3 length, clone size, J gene, CDR3 protein, CDR3 DNA. A D gene is named only where the DNA matches it firmly. Size is omitted from some rows. Given values are once, few, many or a class for expanded clones.

TRBV29-1	TRBD2	13	NA	TRBJ2-1	CSAGTSDINEQFF	TGCAGCGCTGGGACTAGCGATATAAATGAGCAGTTCTTC
TRBV6-5	NA	16	NA	TRBJ1-4	CASSYSIRVIPEKLFF	TGTGCCAGCAGTTACTCGATCAGGGTAATTCCTGAAAAACTGTTTTTT
TRBV15	NA	14	once	TRBJ2-5	CATSRDPAQETQYF	TGTGCCACCAGCAGAGATCCAGCGCAGGAGACCCAGTACTTC
TRBV19	TRBD2	16	once	TRBJ2-1	CASSPLGLAANNEQFF	TGTGCCAGTAGTCCATTGGGACTAGCGGCAAACAATGAGCAGTTCTTC
TRBV20-1	NA	11	once	TRBJ2-7	CSARAGYEQYF	TGCAGTGCTAGAGCGGGGTACGAGCAGTACTTC
TRBV6-1	NA	16	NA	TRBJ1-5	CASSETGSGSNQPQHF	TGTGCCAGCAGTGAAACGGGATCCGGTAGCAATCAGCCCCAGCATTTT
TRBV27	TRBD1	14	NA	TRBJ1-2	CASSSGGRNYGYTF	TGTGCCAGCAGTTCAGGGGGCCGGAACTATGGCTACACCTTC
TRBV5-1	NA	15	NA	TRBJ2-7	CASSLLGGWALEQYF	TGCGCCAGCAGCCTGCTAGGGGGTTGGGCCCTCGAGCAGTACTTC
TRBV4-1	NA	15	NA	TRBJ2-3	CASSQGARGADTQYF	TGCGCCAGCAGCCAAGGTGCCCGAGGCGCAGATACGCAGTATTTT
TRBV11-2	NA	14	NA	TRBJ1-4	CASSLGRGDEKLFF	TGTGCCAGCAGCTTAGGACGGGGAGATGAAAAACTGTTTTTT
TRBV6-1	NA	15	once	TRBJ1-1	CASSENRVVNTEAFF	TGTGCCAGCAGTGAGAATCGGGTTGTGAACACTGAAGCTTTCTTT
TRBV5-4	TRBD2	16	NA	TRBJ2-5	CASSLTSGTIGETQYF	TGTGCCAGCAGCTTGACTAGCGGGACAATCGGGGAGACCCAGTACTTC
TRBV5-6	NA	17	NA	TRBJ1-1	CASSLFWGVLANTEAFF	TGTGCCAGCAGCTTGTTTTGGGGGGTTCTGGCGAACACTGAAGCTTTCTTT
TRBV7-2	TRBD2	18	once	TRBJ2-3	CASSFQGASSGATDTQYF	TGTGCCAGCAGCTTCCAAGGGGCCTCTAGCGGTGCCACAGATACGCAGTATTTT
TRBV4-3	NA	17	NA	TRBJ1-2	CASSQVPVPMGAAGYTF	TGCGCCAGCAGCCAAGTCCCGGTTCCTATGGGGGCGGCTGGCTACACCTTC
TRBV28	TRBD1	17	NA	TRBJ2-7	CASSSPRGQGRSYEQYF	TGTGCCAGCAGTTCCCCGAGGGGACAGGGACGATCCTACGAGCAGTACTTC
TRBV18	TRBD2	16	once	TRBJ2-1	CASSPKGLAGPNEQFF	TGTGCCAGCTCACCTAAAGGACTAGCGGGACCCAATGAGCAGTTCTTC
TRBV28	NA	15	few	TRBJ1-5	CASSFSGSYNQPQHF	TGTGCCAGCAGTTTTAGCGGGTCCTACAATCAGCCCCAGCATTTT
TRBV15	TRBD2	16	few	TRBJ2-7	CATSRGGTSGSYEQYF	TGTGCCACCAGCAGAGGCGGGACTAGCGGGAGCTACGAGCAGTACTTC
TRBV7-9	TRBD2	17	NA	TRBJ2-3	CASRLSGLAQSTDTQYF	TGTGCCAGCAGGTTGAGTGGACTAGCGCAAAGCACAGATACGCAGTATTTT